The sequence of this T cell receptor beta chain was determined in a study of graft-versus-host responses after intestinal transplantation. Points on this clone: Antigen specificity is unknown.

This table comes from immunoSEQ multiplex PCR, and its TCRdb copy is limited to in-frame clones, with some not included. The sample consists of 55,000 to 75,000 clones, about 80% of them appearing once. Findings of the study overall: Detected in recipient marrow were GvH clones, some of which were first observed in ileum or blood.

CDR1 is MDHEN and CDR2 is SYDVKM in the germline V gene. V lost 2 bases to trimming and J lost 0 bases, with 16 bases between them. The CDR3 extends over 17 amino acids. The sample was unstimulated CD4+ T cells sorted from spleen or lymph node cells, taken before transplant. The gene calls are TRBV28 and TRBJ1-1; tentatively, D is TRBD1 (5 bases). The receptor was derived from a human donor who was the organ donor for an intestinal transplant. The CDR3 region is CASSLRGGVGMNTEAFF. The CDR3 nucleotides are TGTGCCAGCAGTTTACGGGGGGGTGTCGGCATGAACACTGAAGCTTTCTTT.